This T cell receptor beta chain is from a study of T cell repertoires in cytomegalovirus infection. The CDR3 loop spans 16 amino acids. CDR1 and CDR2 (germline): WNHNN, SYGVQD (reference sequence). V was pared by 2 bases and J by 6 bases, with 4 bases of the junction left unmatched. Comment on this clonotype: Its target is unknown.

TCRdb re-called the reads with MiXCR, one entry per CDR3 protein. This sample yields about 63,000 distinct CDR3 sequences, of which about 19% are seen a single time; roughly two thirds belongs to the top ten. V gene TRBV10-1 combines with J gene TRBJ2-1, with 13 bases that match TRBD2. Sequencing used CD8+ T cells from cultured PBMCs, obtained from culture after CMV antigen stimulation. This TCR derives from a human donor in good health (CMV status not recorded). Some clones in this sample may be carry-over from other donors' samples. The CDR3 sequence: CASSERGLAGPNEQFF. CDR3 coding DNA: TGCGCCAGCAGTGAGAGGGGACTAGCGGGGCCCAATGAGCAGTTCTTC.